This TCR beta chain was identified in a study of T cell responses to AZD1222 COVID-19 vaccine. The germline V gene encodes CDR1 MGHRA and CDR2 YSYEKL. The CDR3 has 15 residues. The V and J ends lost 1 base and 2 bases respectively, with 9 bases between them. Produced via immunoSEQ multiplex PCR; TCRdb's table is partial and in-frame only. The sample has 130,000 to 150,000 clones; 86% are singletons. The starting material was peripheral blood, obtained 28 days after the second AZD1222 dose. The chain couples TRBV4-1 to TRBJ2-1; D possibly matches TRBD1 or TRBD2 (5 bases each). The receptor was derived from an adult who received the AZD1222 COVID-19 vaccine. Here the CDR3 DNA reads TGCGCCAGCAGCCAAGCGAGGGGCACCTACAATGAGCAGTTCTTC. Translation: CASSQARGTYNEQFF.